This TCR beta chain was sequenced in a study of regulatory T cells in long-lasting Graves disease. Study results and caveats: A greater number of public clonotypes (roughly 2,800) was shared by persistent patients than by new patients (roughly 880). With a small sample size, accuracy may have been reduced.

Regarding time point: newly diagnosed GD, antithyroid drugs for less than 3 months. Isolated PBMC RNA provided the starting material for the TCR library. This clonotype was found a few times. Its specificity is not known. Between the trimmed V and J ends, which lost 7 bases and 7 bases, there was a span of 15 bases. The CDR3 spans 13 residues. CDR1 LNHDA and CDR2 SQIVND come from the germline V gene (reference sequence). Building the TCR beta libraries relied on iRepertoire HTBI primers, and CDR3 regions underwent Arm-PCR. Per the original methods: Among the samples, 60 to 75 TRBV and some 15 TRBJ segments were identified. TCRdb processed the multiplex PCR reads anew with MiXCR; each CDR3 protein has one entry. These V and J calls are TCRdb output, not the study's own analysis. The repertoire holds a few hundred thousand distinct CDR3 sequences, with 13% to 15% as singletons. These same records also appear under a second study, on T cells in Graves' hyperthyroidism and ophthalmopathy.

Material: peripheral blood mononuclear cells (PBMCs), obtained at new diagnosis, from a patient treated with antithyroid drugs. The sequence was collected from a woman between 50 and 59 years old with Graves disease. This chain joins TRBV19 and TRBJ2-3, with D unresolved. The CDR3 here is CASKSRLLNTQYF. CDR3 DNA sequence: TGTGCCAGTAAATCCCGACTCCTCAATACGCAGTATTTT.